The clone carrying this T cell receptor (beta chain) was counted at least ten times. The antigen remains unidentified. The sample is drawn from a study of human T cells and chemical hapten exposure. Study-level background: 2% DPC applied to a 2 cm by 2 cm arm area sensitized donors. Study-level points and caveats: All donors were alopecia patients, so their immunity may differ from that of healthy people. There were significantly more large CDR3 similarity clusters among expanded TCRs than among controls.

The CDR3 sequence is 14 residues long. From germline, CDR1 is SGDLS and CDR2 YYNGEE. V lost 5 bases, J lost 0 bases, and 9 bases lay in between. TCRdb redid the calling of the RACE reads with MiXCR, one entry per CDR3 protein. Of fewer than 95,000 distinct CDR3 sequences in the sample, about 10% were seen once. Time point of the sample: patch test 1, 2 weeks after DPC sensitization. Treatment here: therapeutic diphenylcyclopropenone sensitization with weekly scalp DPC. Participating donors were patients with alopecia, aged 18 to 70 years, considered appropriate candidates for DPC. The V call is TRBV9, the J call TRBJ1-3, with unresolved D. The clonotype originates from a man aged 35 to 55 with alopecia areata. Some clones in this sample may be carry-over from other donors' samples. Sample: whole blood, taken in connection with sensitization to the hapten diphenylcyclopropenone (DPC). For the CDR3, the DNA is TGTGCCAGCAGAGCCGCCAGCTCTGGAAACACCATATATTTT. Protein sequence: CASRAASSGNTIYF.